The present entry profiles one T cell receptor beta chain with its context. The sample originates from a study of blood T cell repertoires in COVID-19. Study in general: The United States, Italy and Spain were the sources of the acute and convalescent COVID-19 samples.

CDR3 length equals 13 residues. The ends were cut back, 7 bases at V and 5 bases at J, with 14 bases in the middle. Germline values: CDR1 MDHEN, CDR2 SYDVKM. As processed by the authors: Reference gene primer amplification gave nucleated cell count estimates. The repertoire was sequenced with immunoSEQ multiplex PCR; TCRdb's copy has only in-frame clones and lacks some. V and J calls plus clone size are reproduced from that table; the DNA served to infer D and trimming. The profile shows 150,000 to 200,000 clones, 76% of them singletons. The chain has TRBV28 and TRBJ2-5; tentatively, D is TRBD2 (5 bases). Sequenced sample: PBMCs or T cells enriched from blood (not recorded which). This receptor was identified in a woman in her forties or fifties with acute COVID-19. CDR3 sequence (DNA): TGTGCCAGCAACCAGGAGGTACGCGAGACCCAGTACTTC. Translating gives CASNQEVRETQYF.